This T cell receptor (beta chain) was identified during a study of technical replicates of blood from several donors. Here immunoSEQ multiplex PCR was the method, and the copy in TCRdb shows in-frame clones only, minus some. Of around 70,000 clones listed, 93% are singletons. V trimming: 0 bases; J trimming: 6 bases; junction bases outside the gene matches: 2. Germline V gene data show CDR1 as GTSNPN and CDR2 as SVGIG (reference sequence). CDR3 length equals 14 residues. Sequenced: T cells isolated from PBMCs. The chain is built from TRBV30 and TRBJ1-6, with 7 bases matching TRBD1. This receptor was identified in a human donor in good health. The CDR3 is CAWSVDRVNSPLHF. In nucleotides, the CDR3 is TGTGCCTGGAGTGTAGACAGGGTTAATTCACCCCTCCACTTT.